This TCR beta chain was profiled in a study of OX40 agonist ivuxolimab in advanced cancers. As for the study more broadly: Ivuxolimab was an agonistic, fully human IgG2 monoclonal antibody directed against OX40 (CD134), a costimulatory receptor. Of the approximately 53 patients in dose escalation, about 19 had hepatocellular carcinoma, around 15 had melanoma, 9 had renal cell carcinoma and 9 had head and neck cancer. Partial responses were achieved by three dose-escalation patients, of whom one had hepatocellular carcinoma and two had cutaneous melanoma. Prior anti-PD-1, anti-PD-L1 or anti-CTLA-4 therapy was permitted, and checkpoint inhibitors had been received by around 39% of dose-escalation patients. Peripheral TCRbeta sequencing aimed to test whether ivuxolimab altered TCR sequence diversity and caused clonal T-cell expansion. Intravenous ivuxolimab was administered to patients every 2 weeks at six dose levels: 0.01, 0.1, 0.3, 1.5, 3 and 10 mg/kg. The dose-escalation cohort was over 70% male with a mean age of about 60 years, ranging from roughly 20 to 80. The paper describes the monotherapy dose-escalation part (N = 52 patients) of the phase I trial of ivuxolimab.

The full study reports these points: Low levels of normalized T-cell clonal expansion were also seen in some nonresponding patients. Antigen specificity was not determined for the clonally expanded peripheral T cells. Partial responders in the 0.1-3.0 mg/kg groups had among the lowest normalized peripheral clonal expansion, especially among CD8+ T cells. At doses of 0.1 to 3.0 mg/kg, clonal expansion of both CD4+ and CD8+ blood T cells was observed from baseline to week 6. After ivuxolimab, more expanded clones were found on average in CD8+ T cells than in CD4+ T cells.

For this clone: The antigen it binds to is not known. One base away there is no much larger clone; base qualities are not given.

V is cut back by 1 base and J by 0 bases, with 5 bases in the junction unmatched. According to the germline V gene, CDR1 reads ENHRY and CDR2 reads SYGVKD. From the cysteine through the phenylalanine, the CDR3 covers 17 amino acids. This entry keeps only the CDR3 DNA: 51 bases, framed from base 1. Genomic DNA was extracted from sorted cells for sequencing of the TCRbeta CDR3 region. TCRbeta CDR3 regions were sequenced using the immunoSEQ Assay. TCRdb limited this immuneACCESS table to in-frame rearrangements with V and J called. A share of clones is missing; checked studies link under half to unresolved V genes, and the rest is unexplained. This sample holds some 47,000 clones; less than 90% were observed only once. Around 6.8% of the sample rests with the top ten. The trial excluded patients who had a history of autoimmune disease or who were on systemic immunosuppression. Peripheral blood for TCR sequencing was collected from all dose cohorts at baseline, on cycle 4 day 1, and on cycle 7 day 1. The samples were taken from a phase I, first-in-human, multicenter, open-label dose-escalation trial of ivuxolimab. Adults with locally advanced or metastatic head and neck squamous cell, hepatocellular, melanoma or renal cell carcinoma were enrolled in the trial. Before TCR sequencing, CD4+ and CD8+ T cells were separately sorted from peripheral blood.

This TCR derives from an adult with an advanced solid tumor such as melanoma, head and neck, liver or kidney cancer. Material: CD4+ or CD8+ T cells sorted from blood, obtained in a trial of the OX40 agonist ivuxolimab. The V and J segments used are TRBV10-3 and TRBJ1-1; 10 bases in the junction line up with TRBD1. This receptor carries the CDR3 CAISEFGTGEVNTEAFF. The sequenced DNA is TGTGCCATCAGTGAGTTCGGGACAGGGGAAGTGAACACTGAAGCTTTCTTT.